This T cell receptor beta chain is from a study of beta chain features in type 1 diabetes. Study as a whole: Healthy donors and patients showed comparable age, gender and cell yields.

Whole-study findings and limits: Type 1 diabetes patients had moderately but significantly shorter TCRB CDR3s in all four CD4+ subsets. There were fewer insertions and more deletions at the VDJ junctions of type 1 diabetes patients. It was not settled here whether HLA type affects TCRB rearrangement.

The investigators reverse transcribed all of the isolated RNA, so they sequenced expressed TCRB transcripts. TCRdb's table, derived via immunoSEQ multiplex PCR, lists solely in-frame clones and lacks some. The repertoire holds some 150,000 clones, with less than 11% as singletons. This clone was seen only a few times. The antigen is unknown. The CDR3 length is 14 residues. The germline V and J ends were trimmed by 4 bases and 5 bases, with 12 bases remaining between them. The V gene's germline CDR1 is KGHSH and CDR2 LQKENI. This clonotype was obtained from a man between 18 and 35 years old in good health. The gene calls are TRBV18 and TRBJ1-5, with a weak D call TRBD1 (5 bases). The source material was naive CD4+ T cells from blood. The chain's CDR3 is CASSRQGGDQPQHF. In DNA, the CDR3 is TGTGCCAGCTCACGTCAGGGAGGGGATCAGCCCCAGCATTTT.